Listed below are T cell receptor beta chains from one sample, sequenced in a study of T cell clonotyping in hematopoietic cell transplantation. Sequenced by immunoSEQ multiplex PCR; TCRdb stores in-frame clones only, minus some. The sample lists 27,000 or so clones, 60% to 80% occurring once. This material consisted of peripheral blood mononuclear cells, taken before stem cell transplant. The receptors stem from a man between 45 and 60 years old with myelodysplastic syndrome. Some clones in this sample may be carry-over from other donors' samples. CDR3s include the opening cysteine and the closing phenylalanine or tryptophan. A D gene is named only where the DNA matches it firmly. Only some rows state a clone size, as once, few, many or a class for expanded clones.

V gene: TRBV2
J gene: TRBJ2-1
D gene: TRBD2
clone size: NA
CDR3 protein: CASKLSSGGYNEQFF
CDR3 DNA: TGTGCCAGCAAGCTTTCTAGCGGGGGCTACAATGAGCAGTTCTTC

V gene: TRBV28
J gene: TRBJ1-1
D gene: NA
clone size: NA
CDR3 protein: CASSPWGGNTEAFF
CDR3 DNA: TGTGCCAGCAGCCCATGGGGGGGGAACACTGAAGCTTTCTTT

V gene: TRBV29-1
J gene: TRBJ1-1
D gene: NA
clone size: NA
CDR3 protein: CSVEWAGNTEAFF
CDR3 DNA: TGCAGCGTTGAATGGGCAGGGAACACTGAAGCTTTCTTT

V gene: TRBV28
J gene: TRBJ1-5
D gene: NA
clone size: NA
CDR3 protein: CASSLRDGGNQPQHF
CDR3 DNA: TGTGCCAGCAGTTTAAGAGACGGTGGCAATCAGCCCCAGCATTTT

V gene: TRBV2
J gene: TRBJ1-5
D gene: NA
clone size: NA
CDR3 protein: CASSEALGLNQPQHF
CDR3 DNA: TGTGCCAGCAGTGAAGCCTTGGGACTCAATCAGCCCCAGCATTTT

V gene: TRBV27
J gene: TRBJ1-2
D gene: NA
clone size: few
CDR3 protein: CASRGWGETYGYTF
CDR3 DNA: TGTGCCAGCAGGGGATGGGGAGAGACCTATGGCTACACCTTC

V gene: TRBV4-1
J gene: TRBJ2-7
D gene: NA
clone size: NA
CDR3 protein: CASSQGGRLGSLSF
CDR3 DNA: TGCGCCAGCAGCCAAGGGGGACGGTTGGGGTCTCTCTCCTTC

V gene: TRBV30
J gene: TRBJ2-5
D gene: NA
clone size: few
CDR3 protein: CAWSGDYKQETQYF
CDR3 DNA: TGTGCCTGGAGCGGCGACTATAAACAAGAGACCCAGTACTTC

V gene: TRBV29-1
J gene: TRBJ2-3
D gene: NA
clone size: NA
CDR3 protein: CSVVYAGASTDTQYF
CDR3 DNA: TGCAGCGTTGTATATGCTGGGGCTAGCACAGATACGCAGTATTTT

V gene: TRBV30
J gene: TRBJ2-7
D gene: TRBD2
clone size: NA
CDR3 protein: CAWSGTSIEQYF
CDR3 DNA: TGTGCCTGGAGTGGGACTAGTATAGAGCAGTACTTC

V gene: TRBV20-1
J gene: TRBJ1-2
D gene: NA
clone size: NA
CDR3 protein: CSASPTEGYTF
CDR3 DNA: TGCAGTGCTAGTCCGACAGAAGGCTACACCTTC

V gene: TRBV6-5
J gene: TRBJ2-5
D gene: TRBD2
clone size: NA
CDR3 protein: CASSRGSSGETQYF
CDR3 DNA: TGTGCCAGCAGCCGCGGGAGTTCTGGGGAGACCCAGTACTTC

V gene: TRBV29-1
J gene: TRBJ1-1
D gene: NA
clone size: NA
CDR3 protein: CSVWNGQQAFF
CDR3 DNA: TGCAGCGTCTGGAACGGACAGCAAGCTTTCTTT

V gene: TRBV2
J gene: TRBJ1-2
D gene: NA
clone size: few
CDR3 protein: CASSADVANYGYTF
CDR3 DNA: TGTGCCAGCAGTGCGGACGTGGCAAACTATGGCTACACCTTC

V gene: TRBV25-1
J gene: TRBJ1-4
D gene: NA
clone size: NA
CDR3 protein: CASIFPGPEGEKLFF
CDR3 DNA: TGTGCCAGCATTTTTCCGGGGCCCGAAGGGGAAAAACTGTTTTTT

V gene: TRBV30
J gene: TRBJ1-1
D gene: NA
clone size: once
CDR3 protein: CAWSQPGRGNTEAFF
CDR3 DNA: TGTGCCTGGAGTCAACCAGGACGCGGGAACACTGAAGCTTTCTTT

V gene: TRBV7-8
J gene: TRBJ2-3
D gene: NA
clone size: NA
CDR3 protein: CASRLTGTDTQYF
CDR3 DNA: TGTGCCAGCAGGCTAACCGGCACAGATACGCAGTATTTT

V gene: TRBV9
J gene: TRBJ1-1
D gene: NA
clone size: NA
CDR3 protein: CASSVGGFEGAFF
CDR3 DNA: TGTGCCAGCAGCGTAGGGGGGTTTGAGGGAGCTTTCTTT

V gene: TRBV11-3
J gene: TRBJ2-7
D gene: NA
clone size: NA
CDR3 protein: CASSLGNREEEQYF
CDR3 DNA: TGTGCCAGCAGCTTAGGTAACAGAGAAGAGGAGCAGTACTTC

V gene: TRBV29-1
J gene: TRBJ2-5
D gene: TRBD1
clone size: NA
CDR3 protein: CSAGAGQAGETQYF
CDR3 DNA: TGCAGCGCCGGAGCTGGACAGGCCGGAGAGACCCAGTACTTC

V gene: TRBV28
J gene: TRBJ2-3
D gene: NA
clone size: NA
CDR3 protein: CASAKAGRASTDTQYF
CDR3 DNA: TGTGCCAGCGCAAAAGCCGGCAGGGCGAGCACAGATACGCAGTATTTT

V gene: TRBV28
J gene: TRBJ1-2
D gene: NA
clone size: NA
CDR3 protein: CASSFRGAGTYGYTF
CDR3 DNA: TGTGCCAGCAGTTTCAGGGGAGCAGGGACCTATGGCTACACCTTC

V gene: TRBV6-6
J gene: TRBJ2-5
D gene: NA
clone size: NA
CDR3 protein: CASSAAPETQYF
CDR3 DNA: TGTGCCAGCAGTGCCGCGCCAGAGACCCAGTACTTC

V gene: TRBV28
J gene: TRBJ1-3
D gene: NA
clone size: NA
CDR3 protein: CASSPSLGSPSGNTIYF
CDR3 DNA: TGTGCCAGCAGCCCCTCCTTAGGATCTCCCTCTGGAAACACCATATATTTT

V gene: TRBV5-8
J gene: TRBJ1-2
D gene: NA
clone size: NA
CDR3 protein: CASSPLSVGQFGGYTF
CDR3 DNA: TGTGCCAGCAGCCCCCTCTCGGTGGGGCAGTTCGGTGGCTACACCTTC

V gene: TRBV29-1
J gene: TRBJ1-1
D gene: NA
clone size: NA
CDR3 protein: CSVRRGADTEAFF
CDR3 DNA: TGCAGCGTCCGGAGGGGCGCGGACACTGAAGCTTTCTTT

V gene: TRBV6-5
J gene: TRBJ2-1
D gene: NA
clone size: once
CDR3 protein: CASSYPGQRQFF
CDR3 DNA: TGTGCCAGCAGTTACCCCGGACAGAGGCAGTTCTTC

V gene: TRBV6-6
J gene: TRBJ2-5
D gene: TRBD1
clone size: NA
CDR3 protein: CASRRPGQGRETQYF
CDR3 DNA: TGTGCCAGCAGACGCCCGGGACAGGGGCGAGAGACCCAGTACTTC

V gene: TRBV30
J gene: TRBJ1-4
D gene: NA
clone size: NA
CDR3 protein: CAWSMGVLATNEKLFF
CDR3 DNA: TGTGCCTGGAGCATGGGAGTTTTGGCAACTAATGAAAAACTGTTTTTT

V gene: TRBV28
J gene: TRBJ2-3
D gene: NA
clone size: once
CDR3 protein: CASSFGFSGADTQYF
CDR3 DNA: TGTGCCAGCAGTTTTGGTTTTTCCGGGGCAGATACGCAGTATTTT

V gene: TRBV25-1
J gene: TRBJ1-5
D gene: NA
clone size: NA
CDR3 protein: CASNQGYQPQHF
CDR3 DNA: TGTGCCAGCAACCAGGGGTACCAGCCCCAGCATTTT

V gene: TRBV5-1
J gene: TRBJ1-2
D gene: TRBD1
clone size: NA
CDR3 protein: CASSLGLPGQGSPYGYTF
CDR3 DNA: TGCGCCAGCAGCTTGGGATTACCGGGACAGGGGAGCCCCTATGGCTACACCTTC

V gene: TRBV30
J gene: TRBJ2-7
D gene: NA
clone size: NA
CDR3 protein: CAWSWGGYEQYF
CDR3 DNA: TGTGCCTGGAGTTGGGGTGGTTACGAGCAGTACTTC

V gene: TRBV4-2
J gene: TRBJ2-1
D gene: NA
clone size: NA
CDR3 protein: CASSQKERLPLGNEQFF
CDR3 DNA: TGTGCCAGCAGCCAAAAAGAGAGACTTCCCTTGGGGAATGAGCAGTTCTTC

V gene: TRBV19
J gene: TRBJ2-2
D gene: NA
clone size: NA
CDR3 protein: CASSTRDTNTGELFF
CDR3 DNA: TGTGCCAGTAGTACGAGGGACACCAACACCGGGGAGCTGTTTTTT

V gene: TRBV7-9
J gene: TRBJ2-7
D gene: NA
clone size: NA
CDR3 protein: CASSLALTTLKGEQYF
CDR3 DNA: TGTGCCAGCAGCTTAGCGTTGACCACCCTGAAGGGGGAGCAGTACTTC

V gene: TRBV25-1
J gene: TRBJ1-5
D gene: NA
clone size: NA
CDR3 protein: CASSDPGVSGNQPQHF
CDR3 DNA: TGTGCCAGCAGTGATCCGGGGGTAAGCGGCAATCAGCCCCAGCATTTT

V gene: TRBV30
J gene: TRBJ2-1
D gene: NA
clone size: NA
CDR3 protein: CAWSLAPSSYNEQFF
CDR3 DNA: TGTGCCTGGAGTCTAGCGCCCAGCTCCTACAATGAGCAGTTCTTC

V gene: TRBV25-1
J gene: TRBJ1-1
D gene: TRBD1
clone size: few
CDR3 protein: CASRKQTGHTEAFF
CDR3 DNA: TGTGCCAGCAGGAAACAGACAGGGCACACTGAAGCTTTCTTT

V gene: TRBV30
J gene: TRBJ1-2
D gene: NA
clone size: NA
CDR3 protein: CAWTGRGSGNGYTF
CDR3 DNA: TGTGCCTGGACCGGTAGGGGATCGGGAAATGGCTACACCTTC

V gene: TRBV30
J gene: TRBJ1-3
D gene: NA
clone size: NA
CDR3 protein: CAWSLGHPGNTIYF
CDR3 DNA: TGTGCTTGGAGCCTGGGACATCCTGGAAACACCATATATTTT

V gene: TRBV30
J gene: TRBJ1-1
D gene: NA
clone size: NA
CDR3 protein: CAWSRWEGGGFLVTEAFF
CDR3 DNA: TGTGCCTGGAGCCGCTGGGAGGGGGGCGGCTTCCTGGTCACTGAAGCTTTCTTT

V gene: TRBV9
J gene: TRBJ2-1
D gene: TRBD2
clone size: NA
CDR3 protein: CASSPRLAGLNEQFF
CDR3 DNA: TGTGCCAGCAGCCCCAGACTAGCCGGACTCAATGAGCAGTTCTTC

V gene: TRBV6-1
J gene: TRBJ1-5
D gene: NA
clone size: NA
CDR3 protein: CASSDWHPQHF
CDR3 DNA: TGTGCCAGCAGTGATTGGCATCCCCAGCATTTT

V gene: TRBV2
J gene: TRBJ1-5
D gene: NA
clone size: NA
CDR3 protein: CASTDRLDQPQHF
CDR3 DNA: TGTGCCAGCACCGACAGGTTAGACCAGCCCCAGCATTTT

V gene: TRBV2
J gene: TRBJ2-5
D gene: NA
clone size: NA
CDR3 protein: CASSFSEETQYF
CDR3 DNA: TGTGCCAGCAGTTTTTCCGAAGAGACCCAGTACTTC

V gene: TRBV6-1
J gene: TRBJ2-2
D gene: NA
clone size: NA
CDR3 protein: CASSDHSVGELFF
CDR3 DNA: TGTGCCAGCAGTGATCACTCCGTCGGGGAGCTGTTTTTT

V gene: TRBV29-1
J gene: TRBJ2-7
D gene: NA
clone size: NA
CDR3 protein: CSVVRRVEGEQYF
CDR3 DNA: TGCAGCGTTGTGAGAAGGGTCGAAGGGGAGCAGTACTTC

V gene: TRBV30
J gene: TRBJ1-2
D gene: NA
clone size: NA
CDR3 protein: CARETAGNYGYTF
CDR3 DNA: TGTGCCCGGGAGACAGCGGGTAACTATGGCTACACCTTC

V gene: TRBV4-3
J gene: TRBJ1-1
D gene: NA
clone size: NA
CDR3 protein: CASSQAGNTEAFF
CDR3 DNA: TGCGCCAGCAGCCAAGCCGGGAACACTGAAGCTTTCTTT

V gene: TRBV6-5
J gene: TRBJ1-1
D gene: NA
clone size: NA
CDR3 protein: CASSYGGEAFF
CDR3 DNA: TGTGCCAGCAGTTACGGAGGTGAAGCTTTCTTT

V gene: TRBV7-8
J gene: TRBJ2-3
D gene: NA
clone size: once
CDR3 protein: CASSLAGPGTDTQYF
CDR3 DNA: TGTGCCAGCAGCTTAGCGGGGCCGGGGACAGATACGCAGTATTTT

V gene: TRBV2
J gene: TRBJ2-5
D gene: TRBD2
clone size: NA
CDR3 protein: CASIGLASETQYF
CDR3 DNA: TGTGCCAGCATAGGACTAGCATCGGAGACCCAGTACTTC

V gene: TRBV6-6
J gene: TRBJ2-3
D gene: NA
clone size: NA
CDR3 protein: CASSHGTVNTQYF
CDR3 DNA: TGTGCCAGCAGTCATGGGACGGTAAATACGCAGTATTTT

V gene: TRBV30
J gene: TRBJ1-1
D gene: NA
clone size: NA
CDR3 protein: CAWTPGRGNAEAFF
CDR3 DNA: TGTGCCTGGACCCCAGGGAGGGGAAACGCTGAAGCTTTCTTT

V gene: TRBV11-2
J gene: TRBJ2-3
D gene: NA
clone size: NA
CDR3 protein: CASSLQPSDTTDTQYF
CDR3 DNA: TGTGCCAGCAGCTTACAGCCTAGCGATACCACAGATACGCAGTATTTT

V gene: TRBV25-1
J gene: TRBJ2-1
D gene: TRBD1
clone size: NA
CDR3 protein: CASHSTGESSYNEQFF
CDR3 DNA: TGTGCCAGCCATAGTACAGGGGAGTCTTCCTACAATGAGCAGTTCTTC